This TCR beta chain comes out of a study of cytomegalovirus exposure and HLA in healthy donors. J gave up 3 bases and V 5 bases, and 4 bases lay outside the gene matches. The CDR3 has 14 residues. Germline V gene sequence: CDR1 SEHNR, CDR2 FQNEAQ (reference sequence). Libraries were prepared by immunoSEQ multiplex PCR; TCRdb keeps only in-frame clonotypes and omits some of them. The data show 150,000 to 200,000 clones, with around nine tenths seen just once and 7.2% held by the top ten. Source material: PBMCs. The sequence was collected from a man aged 25 to 45 in good health and CMV-seropositive. V usage is TRBV7-9 and J usage is TRBJ2-1, with TRBD1 matching 7 bases. The CDR3 region has the DNA TGTGCCAGCAGCCAGGACAGGAACTACAATGAGCAGTTCTTC. This codes for CASSQDRNYNEQFF.